The 28 T cell receptor beta chains below all came from one sample that was sequenced in a study of blood T cell repertoires in COVID-19. Method: immunoSEQ multiplex PCR; TCRdb's copy keeps in-frame clones and lacks some. The table lists about 260,000 clones, over 70% of them singletons. The sample was peripheral blood. The origin of the receptors is a woman in her seventies with COVID-19, enrolled during active disease.

The genes are TRBV2 and TRBJ1-6; 9 nucleotides match TRBD1. Looked up from germline, CDR1 is SNHLY and CDR2 is FYNNEI. CDR3 length equals 15 residues. J gave up 10 bases and V 6 bases, and 10 bases lay outside the gene matches. DNA of the CDR3: TGTGCCAGCAGGACCGGACAGGGGATCATATCACCCCTCCACTTT. Its translation: CASRTGQGIISPLHF.

This rearrangement joins TRBV12-3 or TRBV12-4 to TRBJ2-3, with 7 positions matching TRBD1. The ends lost 6 bases at V and 9 bases at J; junction bases unmatched: 9. The CDR3 runs 13 residues. The CDR3 loop reads CASRTDRKRTQYF. In DNA form, the CDR3 reads TGTGCCAGCAGAACGGACAGGAAAAGGACGCAGTATTTT.

J is TRBJ2-7 and V is TRBV28, with TRBD1 identical over 10 bases. After removal of 7 bases from V and 2 bases from J, the junction contained 5 bases not matched to a gene. CDR1 is MDHEN and CDR2 is SYDVKM in the germline V gene. CDR3 size: 14 residues. The CDR3 bases are TGTGCCAGCACTGCGACAGGGGGCCCCTACGAGCAGTACTTC. It is translated as CASTATGGPYEQYF.

The sample holds a few counts of this clone. This rearrangement joins TRBV6-6 to TRBJ1-5; D is possibly TRBD1 (6 bases). In germline, CDR1 is MNHNY, CDR2 SVGAGI (reference sequence). Between the trimmed V and J ends, which lost 5 bases and 0 bases, there was a span of 14 bases. The CDR3 loop spans 16 amino acids. The CDR3 loop is CASSQGQSYSNQPQHF. The CDR3 DNA reads as TGTGCCAGCAGTCAAGGACAGTCTTATAGCAATCAGCCCCAGCATTTT.

This sequence joins TRBV6-4 and TRBJ2-2; 9 bases match TRBD2. Germline CDR1 MRHNA, CDR2 SNTAGT. V was clipped by 6 bases and J by 7 bases; unmatched bases: 9. CDR3 size: 15 residues. In nucleotides, the CDR3 is TGTGCCAGCAGCCCCGGGACTAGCTTCGGCGGGGAGCTGTTTTTT. Translated: CASSPGTSFGGELFF.

The chain uses TRBV9 and TRBJ2-1; D gene uncertain. Germline CDR1 is SGDLS and CDR2 is YYNGEE. The CDR3 loop spans 12 amino acids. V was pared by 0 bases and J by 8 bases, with 6 bases between. The CDR3 DNA is TGTGCCAGCAGCGTAGGTGAGGATGAGCAGTTCTTC. Protein: CASSVGEDEQFF.

The gene calls are TRBV18 and TRBJ1-1; D unresolved. The length of the CDR3 is 14 residues. Trimming shortened V by 0 bases and J by 6 bases, and 11 bases separated the two germline ends. Looked up from germline, CDR1 is KGHSH and CDR2 is LQKENI. CDR3 residues: CASSPPRLAAEAFF. DNA of the CDR3: TGTGCCAGCTCACCACCGCGGCTGGCGGCTGAAGCTTTCTTT.

V and J are TRBV6-5 and TRBJ1-4; 7 bases are shared with TRBD1. Trimming at V came to 6 bases and at J to 7 bases, leaving 11 bases not matched to a gene. The CDR3 extends over 15 amino acids. Looked up from germline, CDR1 is MNHEY and CDR2 is SVGAGI. CDR3 nucleotides: TGTGCCAGCAGCCTAGTACAGGGGAGGACTGAAAAACTGTTTTTT. It specifies CASSLVQGRTEKLFF.

This rearrangement joins TRBV10-2 to TRBJ2-5, with TRBD2 identical over 12 bases. Per germline, CDR1 WSHSY and CDR2 SAAADI. This CDR3 contains 16 residues. Germline trimming cut 4 bases from V and 4 bases from J; bases unmatched to any gene: 7. CDR3: CASSVTSGRSRETQYF. CDR3 bases: TGCGCCAGCAGTGTAACTAGCGGGAGGTCGAGAGAGACCCAGTACTTC.

The chain joins TRBV30 to TRBJ1-5; TRBD1 matches at 10 bases. The CDR3 has 15 residues. With 4 bases clipped from V and 6 bases from J, the junction kept 9 bases outside the gene matches. Looked up from germline, CDR1 is GTSNPN and CDR2 is SVGIG (reference sequence). The CDR3 region has the DNA TGTGCCTGGAACTCCGGGACAGGGGCCGGTCAGCCCCAGCATTTT. It yields the protein CAWNSGTGAGQPQHF.

The rearrangement uses TRBV19 and TRBJ2-6, with D uncertain. This CDR3 region has 15 residues. V dropped 3 bases and J dropped 3 bases, with 9 bases sitting between them. Germline V lookup: CDR1 LNHDA, CDR2 SQIVND (reference sequence). The CDR3 coding sequence is TGTGCCAGTAGTATCGTCAGTGATGGGGCCAACGTCCTGACTTTC. Its translation is CASSIVSDGANVLTF.

J is TRBJ2-1 and V is TRBV6-6; a possible D gene is TRBD1 (7 bases). CDR3 length: 15 residues. Trimming took off 4 bases at V and 0 bases at J, with 10 bases between the two ends. Germline V gene lookup returns CDR1 MNHNY and CDR2 SVGAGI (reference sequence). The CDR3 protein is CASSSRGVSYNEQFF. The CDR3 coding sequence is TGTGCCAGCAGTTCCAGGGGGGTCTCCTACAATGAGCAGTTCTTC.

The chain is built from TRBV5-8 and TRBJ1-3; possible D gene TRBD1, 6 bases. Germline assignment: CDR1 SGHTS and CDR2 YDEGEE. CDR3 length equals 16 residues. Trimming stripped 0 bases from V and 0 bases from J, with 10 bases between. CDR3 coding DNA: TGTGCCAGCAGCTTGGCTGGGGGCGCCTCTGGAAACACCATATATTTT. The encoded protein is CASSLAGGASGNTIYF. Filled out from reference TRBV5-8 and TRBJ1-3, the complete variable domain reads EAGVTQSPTHLIKTRGQQATLRCSPISGHTSVYWYQQALGLGLQFLLWYDEGEERNRGNFPPRFSGRQFPNYSSELNVNALELEDSALYLCASSLAGGASGNTIYFGEGSWLTVV.

This chain connects TRBV5-4 to TRBJ1-2, with D possibly TRBD1 on 6 matching bases. The CDR3 totals 14 residues. Trimming took 4 bases from V and 4 from J, leaving 14 bases between them. Germline V gives CDR1 SGHNT, CDR2 YYREEE (reference sequence). CDR3 amino acids: CASSIQGDFYGYTF. CDR3 in DNA: TGTGCCAGCAGCATACAGGGAGACTTCTATGGCTACACCTTC.

The chain combines TRBV29-1 with TRBJ2-3, with D possibly matching TRBD1 (6 bases). Trimming cost V 6 bases and J 3 bases, with 16 bases left between them. Germline V gives CDR1 SQVTM, CDR2 ANQGSEA. The CDR3 contains 14 residues. This CDR3 reads CSVPAPTGTDTQYF. CDR3 nucleotide sequence: TGCAGCGTCCCCGCGCCGACAGGAACAGATACGCAGTATTTT.

This clone was counted between two and nine times. This chain links TRBV29-1 with TRBJ2-5, with D possibly TRBD2 on 6 matching bases. The CDR3 is 12 amino acids. V was trimmed by 4 bases and J by 3 bases, leaving 9 bases between them. Looked up from germline, CDR1 is SQVTM and CDR2 is ANQGSEA. The CDR3 nucleotides read TGCAGCGTTGGGGGCGGGAAAGAGACCCAGTACTTC. Its translation is CSVGGGKETQYF.

The J gene is TRBJ2-7, the V gene TRBV5-8, with 10 bases fitting TRBD2. Germline CDR1 is SGHTS and CDR2 is YDEGEE. The CDR3 contains 13 residues. Unmatched junction bases numbered 5, after V lost 6 bases and J lost 5 bases. The CDR3 reads CASKTSGINEQYF. As DNA, the CDR3 is TGTGCCAGCAAAACTAGCGGGATTAACGAGCAGTACTTC.

V gene TRBV24-1 combines with J gene TRBJ1-6; 7 bases are shared with TRBD1. Germline CDR1 is KGHDR and CDR2 is SFDVKD. V dropped 4 bases and J dropped 9; count of bases not matched to a gene: 2. The length of the CDR3 is 13 residues. The CDR3 reads CATSESGGSPLHF. CDR3 nucleotides: TGTGCCACCAGTGAGTCAGGGGGTTCACCCCTCCACTTT.

The chain links TRBV7-9 to TRBJ1-2; 8 nucleotides line up with TRBD1. V lost 5 bases, J lost 7 bases, and 9 bases stayed unmatched. CDR1 SEHNR and CDR2 FQNEAQ come from the germline V gene (reference sequence). This CDR3 is 14 amino acids long. The CDR3 here is CASSHSDRASGYTF. In DNA form, the CDR3 reads TGTGCCAGCAGCCACTCGGACAGGGCTTCTGGCTACACCTTC. The entire variable domain, with the rest obtained from reference TRBV7-9 and TRBJ1-2, is as follows: DTGVSQNPRHKITKRGQNVTFRCDPISEHNRLYWYRQTLGQGPEFLTYFQNEAQLEKSRLLSDRFSAERPKGSFSTLEIQRTEQGDSAMYLCASSHSDRASGYTFGSGTRLTVV.

The chain has TRBV28 and TRBJ1-6; TRBD1 aligns across 9 bases. Germline V gene data show CDR1 as MDHEN and CDR2 as SYDVKM. This CDR3 has 15 amino acids. Trimming removed 5 bases from V and 9 bases from J; junction bases left unmatched: 8. The CDR3 sequence is CASSQPGTGTSPLHF. For the CDR3, the DNA is TGTGCCAGCAGTCAACCCGGGACAGGGACTTCACCCCTCCACTTT. Variable domain in full (rest from reference TRBV28 and TRBJ1-6): DVKVTQSSRYLVKRTGEKVFLECVQDMDHENMFWYRQDPGLGLRLIYFSYDVKMKEKGDIPEGYSVSREKKERFSLILESASTNQTSMYLCASSQPGTGTSPLHFGNGTRLTVT.

The V and J genes are TRBV10-3 and TRBJ2-2, with D possibly TRBD1 on 6 matching bases. This CDR3 is built from 16 residues. Germline CDR1 ENHRY, CDR2 SYGVKD. V was cut by 0 bases and J by 5 bases, with 13 bases left in between. CDR3 loop: CAISESQVGTTGELFF. The DNA of the CDR3 is TGTGCCATCAGTGAGTCCCAAGTAGGGACAACCGGGGAGCTGTTTTTT.

CDR3 residues: CASSLGVGGYGYTF. The DNA for the CDR3 is TGTGCCAGCAGCTTAGGAGTAGGGGGCTATGGCTACACCTTC. The chain couples TRBV7-9 to TRBJ1-2, with TRBD1 as a possible D gene (6 bases). CDR3 length: 14 amino acids. Germline CDR1 is SEHNR and CDR2 is FQNEAQ (reference sequence). The germline V and J ends were trimmed by 1 base and 4 bases, with 10 bases remaining between them.

This chain joins TRBV28 and TRBJ1-5, with 11 bases that match TRBD1. V lost 10 bases and J lost 7; bases outside the gene matches: 12. The length of the CDR3 is 15 residues. The germline V gene has CDR1 MDHEN and CDR2 SYDVKM. This CDR3 is CATENGGQGAQPQHF. The CDR3 nucleotides are TGTGCCACGGAAAACGGAGGACAGGGGGCCCAGCCCCAGCATTTT.

This chain connects TRBV5-4 to TRBJ2-5; 9 nucleotides match TRBD1. CDR3 length: 14 amino acids. Germline CDR1 SGHNT, CDR2 YYREEE (reference sequence). Trimming took 10 bases from V and 7 from J; bases not matched to a gene: 14. The CDR3 coding sequence is TGTGCCGCCATGCGGACAGGGGAAAGGGGGACCCAGTACTTC. Translated: CAAMRTGERGTQYF.

This chain uses TRBV9 with TRBJ2-7; possible D gene TRBD2, 6 bases. The ends were cut back, 2 bases at V and 7 bases at J, with 16 bases in the middle. Germline-derived CDR1 and CDR2 are SGDLS and YYNGEE. The CDR3 sequence is 14 residues long. CDR3 sequence reads: CASSVELRGREQYF. The CDR3, as DNA: TGTGCCAGCAGCGTCGAATTGCGGGGCCGGGAGCAGTACTTC.

This sequence joins TRBV25-1 and TRBJ2-3, with 10 positions matching TRBD2. The V gene's germline CDR1 is MGHDK and CDR2 SYGVNS. This CDR3 has 16 residues. Unmatched junction bases numbered 3, after V lost 2 bases and J lost 1 base. In DNA, the CDR3 is TGTGCCAGCAGTGAACTCGGGACTAGCGGCACAGATACGCAGTATTTT. Its protein is CASSELGTSGTDTQYF.

This chain uses TRBV29-1 with TRBJ2-5, with 10 bases lining up with TRBD2. The CDR3 contains 14 residues. Germline V gives CDR1 SQVTM, CDR2 ANQGSEA. The ends lost 6 bases at V and 2 bases at J; junction bases unmatched: 6. CDR3 sequence: CSVRLAGVQETQYF. The CDR3 DNA reads TGCAGCGTAAGACTAGCGGGTGTACAAGAGACCCAGTACTTC.

V usage is TRBV11-2 and J usage is TRBJ2-2; 11 nucleotides match TRBD2. The CDR3 extends over 15 amino acids. Germline lookup yields CDR1 SGHAT and CDR2 FQNNGV. V trimming: 6 bases; J trimming: 5 bases; junction bases outside the gene matches: 5. CDR3 region: CASSKGTSGTGELFF. CDR3 bases: TGTGCCAGCAGTAAAGGGACTAGCGGTACCGGGGAGCTGTTTTTT.